The 28 T cell receptor beta chains below come from one sample, sequenced in a study of cytomegalovirus exposure and HLA in healthy donors. The PCR ran on 60 Vbeta and 13 Jbeta primers. Repertoires were generated with immunoSEQ multiplex PCR, while TCRdb's copy carries only in-frame clones and drops some. The data hold some 110,000 clones, with around 85% observed a single time. The sample consisted of PBMCs. The receptors here all came from a man under 40 in good health and CMV-seronegative.

This chain joins TRBV27 and TRBJ2-5, with unresolved D. Germline V lookup: CDR1 MNHEY, CDR2 SMNVEV (reference sequence). This CDR3 contains 13 residues. Deletions cut 3 bases from V and 5 bases from J, with 10 bases between. DNA of the CDR3: TGTGCCAGCAGTTTCGCGGCAGTTGAGACCCAGTACTTC. It translates to CASSFAAVETQYF.

The gene calls are TRBV19 and TRBJ1-4, with TRBD1 as a possible D gene (5 bases). Germline CDR1 LNHDA, CDR2 SQIVND (reference sequence). The CDR3 has 12 amino acids. Trimming removed 7 bases from V and 7 bases from J, with 10 bases in between. The CDR3 spells CASNGGSEKLFF. CDR3 coding DNA: TGTGCCAGTAATGGGGGGAGTGAAAAACTGTTTTTT.

The chain joins TRBV19 to TRBJ1-2, with 7 bases matching TRBD1. Germline V gene data show CDR1 as LNHDA and CDR2 as SQIVND (reference sequence). J was trimmed by 3 bases and V by 5 bases; bases with no gene match: 3. This CDR3 has 13 residues. The CDR3: CASSVRGDYGYTF. In nucleotides, the CDR3 is TGTGCCAGTAGTGTCAGGGGGGACTATGGCTACACCTTC.

The V call is TRBV7-2, the J call TRBJ1-2; 7 bases fit TRBD1. The CDR3 runs to 17 residues. CDR1 and CDR2 (germline): SGHTA, FQGNSA. V was clipped by 1 base and J by 4 bases; unmatched bases: 12. The CDR3 reads CASSLGEEGQLFYGYTF. The CDR3 coding sequence is TGTGCCAGCAGCTTAGGGGAGGAGGGACAGCTATTCTATGGCTACACCTTC.

Only a few counts were recorded for this clone. Distinct nucleotide sequences in the sample also encode this CDR3. The chain uses TRBV7-2 and TRBJ1-1; tentative D call: TRBD1 (6 bases). Germline V gene sequence: CDR1 SGHTA, CDR2 FQGNSA. V shed 2 bases and J shed 1 base, with 8 bases lying between them. This CDR3 region has 14 residues. The CDR3 loop reads CASSLQGTNTEAFF. The DNA of the CDR3 is TGTGCCAGCAGCTTACAGGGGACGAACACTGAAGCTTTCTTT.

The chain joins TRBV10-2 to TRBJ2-1; no definite D call. V lost 3 bases to trimming and J lost 4 bases, with 10 bases between them. Looked up from germline, CDR1 is WSHSY and CDR2 is SAAADI. There are 14 residues in the CDR3. The CDR3 here is CASSERSLYNEQFF. CDR3 DNA: TGCGCCAGCAGTGAAAGGAGTTTGTACAATGAGCAGTTCTTC.

The rearrangement uses TRBV7-6 and TRBJ2-3, with 8 positions matching TRBD1. Germline V gives CDR1 SGHVS, CDR2 FNYEAQ. V lost 3 bases, J lost 6 bases, and 11 bases stayed unmatched. This CDR3 contains 16 residues. CDR3 region: CASSFEGKQGDDTQYF. CDR3 in DNA: TGTGCCAGCAGCTTTGAGGGTAAACAGGGGGACGATACGCAGTATTTT.

V usage is TRBV27 and J usage is TRBJ2-7; possible D gene TRBD1, 6 bases. Germline CDR1 is MNHEY and CDR2 is SMNVEV (reference sequence). V dropped 5 bases and J dropped 3 bases, with 14 bases sitting between them. CDR3 length equals 14 residues. The CDR3 here is CASSVTGTGYEQYF. In DNA, the CDR3 is TGTGCCAGCAGTGTCACAGGGACGGGCTACGAGCAGTACTTC.

The chain combines TRBV5-5 with TRBJ1-5, with 7 bases matching TRBD1. Losses at the gene ends were 4 bases for V and 8 bases for J; bases not matched to a gene: 9. In germline, CDR1 is SGHKS, CDR2 YYEKEE (reference sequence). The CDR3 is made up of 14 amino acids. Here the CDR3 reads CASSATGTAEPQHF. In DNA form, the CDR3 reads TGTGCCAGCAGCGCGACCGGGACAGCCGAGCCCCAGCATTTT. Full variable domain (outside the CDR3, taken from reference TRBV5-5 and TRBJ1-5): DAGVTQSPTHLIKTRGQQVTLRCSPISGHKSVSWYQQVLGQGPQFIFQYYEKEERGRGNFPDRFSARQFPNYSSELNVNALLLGDSALYLCASSATGTAEPQHFGDGTRLSIL.

V usage is TRBV4-3 and J usage is TRBJ2-1, with no clear D. Trimming shortened V by 8 bases and J by 0 bases, and 17 bases separated the two germline ends. The CDR3 length is 16 residues. CDR1 and CDR2 from the germline V gene are LGHNA and YSLEER. CDR3 nucleotides: TGCGCCAGCGCCCCCAAGCGACCAAGCTCCTACAATGAGCAGTTCTTC. Amino acids: CASAPKRPSSYNEQFF.

The V gene is TRBV28, the J gene TRBJ1-1; no reliable D call. This CDR3 spans 10 amino acids. V dropped 7 bases and J dropped 8 bases, with 8 bases sitting between them. Germline loops: CDR1 MDHEN, CDR2 SYDVKM. The CDR3 DNA reads as TGTGCCAGCATAGTCAGGGAAGCTTTCTTT. It codes for CASIVREAFF.

The chain is built from TRBV5-5 and TRBJ1-5; no definite D call. V gave up 4 bases and J gave up 2 bases, with 10 bases separating them. The CDR3 has 14 residues. Germline CDR1 reads SGHKS; CDR2 reads YYEKEE (reference sequence). CDR3 nucleotides: TGTGCCAGCAGCCCGGGAGCGGGCAATCAGCCCCAGCATTTT. Its translation is CASSPGAGNQPQHF.

V is TRBV11-2 and J is TRBJ2-4, with a possible D match to TRBD1 (6 bases). Trimming shortened V by 2 bases and J by 12 bases, and 26 bases separated the two germline ends. The CDR3 has 17 amino acids. Germline V lookup: CDR1 SGHAT, CDR2 FQNNGV. The CDR3 coding sequence is TGTGCCAGCAGCTTATTAAGGGGGACACTTAAGGTGGACAGTCAGTACTTC. It translates to CASSLLRGTLKVDSQYF. Based on the CDR3 plus reference TRBV11-2 and TRBJ2-4, the full variable domain is EAGVAQSPRYKIIEKRQSVAFWCNPISGHATLYWYQQILGQGPKLLIQFQNNGVVDDSQLPKDRFSAERLKGVDSTLKIQPAKLEDSAVYLCASSLLRGTLKVDSQYFGAGTRLSVL.

This clone was observed once. This rearrangement joins TRBV2 to TRBJ2-7; 8 bases agree with TRBD2. The CDR3 contains 15 residues. Germline loops: CDR1 SNHLY, CDR2 FYNNEI. Unmatched junction bases numbered 5, after V lost 1 base and J lost 3 bases. The CDR3 DNA follows: TGTGCCAGCAGTGAAGTCAGCGGGGGTAACTACGAGCAGTACTTC. Translating it yields CASSEVSGGNYEQYF. Together with reference TRBV2 and TRBJ2-7, the CDR3 gives the full variable domain: EPEVTQTPSHQVTQMGQEVILRCVPISNHLYFYWYRQILGQKVEFLVSFYNNEISEKSEIFDDQFSVERPDGSNFTLKIRSTKLEDSAMYFCASSEVSGGNYEQYFGPGTRLTVT.

V is TRBV7-9 and J is TRBJ2-5; TRBD1 is a possible D gene (5 bases). Between the trimmed V and J ends, which lost 4 bases and 7 bases, there was a span of 19 bases. Germline V lookup: CDR1 SEHNR, CDR2 FQNEAQ (reference sequence). This CDR3 spans 15 amino acids. The CDR3 is CASSSSGGAARTQYF. CDR3 coding DNA: TGTGCCAGCAGCTCCTCGGGTGGGGCCGCCCGGACCCAGTACTTC.

The chain has TRBV19 and TRBJ2-4, with 8 nucleotides matching TRBD2. Looked up from germline, CDR1 is LNHDA and CDR2 is SQIVND (reference sequence). With 9 bases clipped from V and 3 bases from J, the junction kept 4 bases outside the gene matches. The CDR3 consists of 13 residues. CDR3 sequence: CASSGGIKNIQYF. CDR3 DNA sequence: TGTGCCAGCTCGGGGGGGATCAAAAACATTCAGTACTTC.

This clone has just a few counts. The chain carries TRBV7-8 and TRBJ1-5, with D perhaps matching TRBD1 (5 bases). V was trimmed by 1 base and J by 6 bases, leaving 19 bases between them. CDR3 length equals 17 residues. In germline, CDR1 is SGHVS, CDR2 FQNEAQ. The CDR3 here is CASSLVPMGQRGQPQHF. CDR3 bases: TGTGCCAGCAGCTTAGTGCCGATGGGGCAGCGGGGTCAGCCCCAGCATTTT.

This clone was seen a single time. This chain uses TRBV7-2 with TRBJ2-6, with a possible D match to TRBD1 (5 bases). The V end lost 1 base, the J end lost 2 bases, and 6 bases lay between the germline ends. The germline V gene has CDR1 SGHTA and CDR2 FQGNSA. CDR3 size: 15 residues. CDR3: CASSLGGPGANVLTF. The CDR3 coding sequence is TGTGCCAGCAGCTTAGGGGGCCCTGGGGCCAACGTCCTGACTTTC.

In its sample, this clone was seen a few times. The chain has TRBV20-1 and TRBJ1-1, with D uncertain. V lost 6 bases, J lost 7 bases, and 12 bases lay in between. The V gene's germline CDR1 is DFQATT and CDR2 SNEGSKA (reference sequence). CDR3 length: 11 residues. In DNA form, the CDR3 reads TGCAGTGCAAACGACATGAGTGAAGCTTTCTTT. Protein sequence: CSANDMSEAFF.

J is TRBJ2-3 and V is TRBV6-1, with 7 bases that match TRBD1. Germline loops: CDR1 MNHNS, CDR2 SASEGT. This CDR3 has 15 residues. V trimming: 2 bases; J trimming: 0 bases; junction bases outside the gene matches: 2. The CDR3 region has the DNA TGTGCCAGCAGTGAATGGGACAGAAGCACAGATACGCAGTATTTT. Translated: CASSEWDRSTDTQYF.

The V and J genes are TRBV19 and TRBJ1-4, with D tentatively TRBD1 (6 bases). The CDR3 is 17 amino acids. Germline lookup yields CDR1 LNHDA and CDR2 SQIVND (reference sequence). V was clipped by 10 bases and J by 0 bases, with 21 bases between them. CDR3 residues: CATRAEVWTATNEKLFF. CDR3 sequence (DNA): TGTGCCACCAGAGCAGAGGTCTGGACAGCAACTAATGAAAAACTGTTTTTT.

The table lists this clone with a count of one. The rearrangement joins TRBV28 to TRBJ2-5, with 7 bases fitting TRBD2. The CDR3 loop spans 14 amino acids. After removal of 5 bases from V and 2 bases from J, the junction contained 5 bases not matched to a gene. Germline V lookup: CDR1 MDHEN, CDR2 SYDVKM. The CDR3 is CASSPGGSQETQYF. CDR3 DNA sequence: TGTGCCAGCAGTCCGGGGGGTTCACAAGAGACCCAGTACTTC.

This chain joins TRBV19 and TRBJ2-7, with 9 bases aligning to TRBD2. The germline CDR1 and CDR2 sequences are LNHDA and SQIVND (reference sequence). The CDR3 has 15 amino acids. With 6 bases clipped from V and 6 bases from J, the junction kept 12 bases outside the gene matches. The CDR3 DNA reads TGTGCCAGTAGCTATCGGCTAGCGGGATCTATCGAGCAGTACTTC. Its protein product is CASSYRLAGSIEQYF.

The chain couples TRBV2 to TRBJ1-1, with D perhaps matching TRBD1 (5 bases). Trimming removed 5 bases at V and 2 bases at J, with 9 bases between. The CDR3 sequence is 13 residues long. The germline CDR1 and CDR2 sequences are SNHLY and FYNNEI. CDR3 bases: TGTGCCAGCAGTACTCAGGGAAACACTGAAGCTTTCTTT. Translating it yields CASSTQGNTEAFF.

The chain links TRBV4-1 to TRBJ2-7; 7 bases are a match to TRBD1. V was clipped by 3 bases and J by 2 bases; unmatched bases: 7. CDR1 and CDR2 (germline): MGHRA, YSYEKL. The CDR3 consists of 15 residues. In DNA, the CDR3 is TGCGCCAGCAGCCAGGAAAGACAGGGTCCCTACGAGCAGTACTTC. Amino acid sequence: CASSQERQGPYEQYF.

This clone appeared a single time. V usage is TRBV7-2 and J usage is TRBJ2-1; D unclear. V lost 5 bases to trimming and J lost 7 bases, with 12 bases between them. The germline CDR1 and CDR2 sequences are SGHTA and FQGNSA. This CDR3 is built from 13 residues. The CDR3, as DNA: TGTGCCAGCAGCCTCAGAGTGAGGAATGAGCAGTTCTTC. It encodes CASSLRVRNEQFF.

CDR3 in amino acids: CASSASRGGVGRNTEAFF. CDR3 bases: TGTGCCAGCAGCGCCTCACGCGGAGGGGTAGGGAGAAACACTGAAGCTTTCTTT. This chain links TRBV9 with TRBJ1-1; a possible D gene is TRBD1 (5 bases). The V end was cut by 3 bases, the J end by 2 bases, with 23 bases between. Per germline, CDR1 SGDLS and CDR2 YYNGEE. The CDR3 spans 18 residues.

The chain recombines TRBV12-5 with TRBJ1-5; D is uncertain. Trimming removed 5 bases at V and 6 bases at J, with 26 bases between. Looked up from germline, CDR1 is LGHNT and CDR2 is FRNRAP. The CDR3 is 18 amino acids. The CDR3 sequence: CASGQTPGRANYGQPQHF. CDR3 in DNA: TGTGCTAGTGGTCAAACCCCCGGTCGCGCGAATTATGGTCAGCCCCAGCATTTT.